This T cell receptor (beta chain) originates from a study of T cell repertoires in cytomegalovirus infection. For the study at large: Based on public TCR beta signatures, there were indications of CMV infection and of a matching HLA type.

From the reads, TCRdb called clonotypes with MiXCR, one entry per CDR3 protein. This sample has around 100,000 distinct CDR3 sequences, with around 10% found just once. The CDR3 spans 16 residues. CDR1 and CDR2 from the germline V gene are MNHEY and SVGEGT. V trimming: 4 bases; J trimming: 5 bases; junction bases outside the gene matches: 11. This clonotype was detected a few times. The target antigen is unknown. This receptor was taken from a human donor in good health (CMV status not recorded). Some clones in this sample may be carry-over from other donors' samples. Sequenced input: PBMCs, sequenced either directly or after in vitro stimulation (not recorded which). V usage is TRBV6-2 or TRBV6-3 and J usage is TRBJ1-1; 9 positions agree with TRBD1. CDR3 loop: CASSWSGTGRRTEAFF. The CDR3 DNA sequence: TGTGCCAGCAGTTGGTCCGGGACAGGGCGGAGGACTGAAGCTTTCTTT.